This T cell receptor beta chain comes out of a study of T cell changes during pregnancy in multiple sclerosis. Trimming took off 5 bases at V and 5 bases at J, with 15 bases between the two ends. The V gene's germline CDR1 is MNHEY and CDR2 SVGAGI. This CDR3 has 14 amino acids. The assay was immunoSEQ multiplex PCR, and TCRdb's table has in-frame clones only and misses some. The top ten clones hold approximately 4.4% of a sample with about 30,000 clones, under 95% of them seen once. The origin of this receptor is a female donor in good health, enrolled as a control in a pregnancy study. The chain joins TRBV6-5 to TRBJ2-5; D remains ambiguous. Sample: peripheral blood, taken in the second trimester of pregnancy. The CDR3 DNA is TGTGCCAGCAGTACCGAGGTCGACCGGGAGACCCAGTACTTC. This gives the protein CASSTEVDRETQYF.